The 5 T cell receptor beta chains below were found in one sample sequenced in a study of blood T cell repertoires in COVID-19. Measured with immunoSEQ multiplex PCR; TCRdb has only the in-frame clones, and not every one. The repertoire holds a few hundred thousand clones, with about 86% as singletons. Sequencing was performed on peripheral blood. These receptors were taken from a woman aged 45-65 years with acute or convalescent COVID-19.

V and J are TRBV10-3 and TRBJ1-2; D may be TRBD1 (5 bases). The CDR3 sequence is 14 residues long. Trimming cost V 4 bases and J 4 bases, with 13 bases left between them. Germline V gives CDR1 ENHRY, CDR2 SYGVKD. The CDR3: CAISVSSDSYGYTF. DNA of the CDR3: TGTGCCATCAGTGTGTCTTCTGACAGCTATGGCTACACCTTC.

The chain recombines TRBV12-2 with TRBJ2-5; the D segment call TRBD2 is taken from the table without a DNA check. TRBV12-2 is recorded as a pseudogene. The CDR3 totals 19 residues. DNA for the CDR3: TGTGCAAGTCGCTTAGCGCTGCCTTCAGGGCGGGGGGGCTTAGAGACCCAGTACTTC. Encoded protein: CASRLALPSGRGGLETQYF.

For this clone: The sample carries other DNA sequences with the same CDR3. The V call is TRBV21-1, the J call TRBJ1-1; the listed D gene, TRBD1, was not tested against the DNA. TRBV21-1 is noted as a pseudogene. The CDR3 is 17 residues long. The CDR3 nucleotides are TGTGCCAGCAGTTGCCCCGGGACAGGGAATGGCTACACTGAAGCTTTCTTT. As protein: CASSCPGTGNGYTEAFF.

The genes are TRBV21-1 and TRBJ1-1. TRBV21-1 represents a pseudogene. The CDR3 has 14 amino acids. The CDR3 region is CASSKRGVNTEAFF. The CDR3 DNA sequence: TGTGCCAGCAGCAAGCGGGGGGTGAACACTGAAGCTTTCTTT.

The chain employs TRBV9 and TRBJ2-1; 8 bases are a match to TRBD2. The CDR3 covers 15 residues. Germline assignment: CDR1 SGDLS and CDR2 YYNGEE. The ends lost 0 bases at V and 9 bases at J; junction bases unmatched: 8. The CDR3 spells CASSVDSGGRGEQFF. DNA for the CDR3: TGTGCCAGCAGCGTAGACAGCGGGGGCCGGGGTGAGCAGTTCTTC.